Shown below are 24 T cell receptor beta chains from a single sample sequenced in a study of T cell responses to AZD1222 COVID-19 vaccine. Using immunoSEQ multiplex PCR, the repertoire was profiled, and TCRdb retains in-frame clones only, with some absent. Altogether 130,000 to 150,000 clones are present, roughly 90% being singletons, with the ten largest covering about 3%. This sample comprised peripheral blood, obtained on day 0 of AZD1222 vaccination. Every receptor here comes from an adult in good health.

This chain joins TRBV20-1 and TRBJ1-1; D unclear. The CDR3 totals 11 residues. Per germline, CDR1 DFQATT and CDR2 SNEGSKA (reference sequence). V was shortened by 5 bases and J by 6 bases, with 10 bases between the two germline ends. The CDR3 bases are TGCAGTGCTTTACGGGCCTCTGAAGCTTTCTTT. Its protein is CSALRASEAFF.

This chain uses TRBV7-9 with TRBJ2-3; 7 bases agree with TRBD2. V lost 5 bases to trimming and J lost 9 bases; unmatched junction nucleotides: 8. Germline V CDR1 and CDR2: SEHNR, FQNEAQ (reference sequence). The CDR3 runs to 13 residues. CDR3 DNA sequence: TGTGCCAGCAGCCGCAACGGTAGCGGGACGCAGTATTTT. As protein: CASSRNGSGTQYF.

This clone was detected a few times. This chain links TRBV29-1 with TRBJ2-7; 7 nucleotides match TRBD1. With V trimmed by 5 bases and J by 0 bases, 1 base remained unmatched. Germline V gives CDR1 SQVTM, CDR2 ANQGSEA. The CDR3 extends over 12 amino acids. This CDR3 reads CSVRDSSYEQYF. CDR3 bases: TGCAGCGTTCGGGACAGCTCCTACGAGCAGTACTTC.

The rearrangement joins TRBV5-1 to TRBJ2-2; D call uncertain. This CDR3 has 14 amino acids. Germline CDR1 reads SGHRS; CDR2 reads YFSETQ. The V and J ends lost 6 bases and 5 bases respectively, with 14 bases between them. The CDR3 DNA reads as TGCGCCAGCACTCCACCCGTAGATACCGGGGAGCTGTTTTTT. Translated, it gives CASTPPVDTGELFF.

This chain uses TRBV6-6 with TRBJ2-7; a weak D match, TRBD2 (6 bases). Germline CDR1 MNHNY, CDR2 SVGAGI (reference sequence). The CDR3 has 14 amino acids. V lost 6 bases to trimming and J lost 3 bases, with 15 bases between them. In nucleotides, the CDR3 is TGTGCCAGCAGCCCCGGGAGTCTCGGCTACGAGCAGTACTTC. Translating gives CASSPGSLGYEQYF.

On this clone itself: A junction boundary mismatches the germline segment, possibly from a read error. The V call is TRBV9, the J call TRBJ2-7; D remains unclear. CDR1 is SGDLS, CDR2 YYNGEE, per germline. The CDR3 extends over 18 amino acids. This CDR3 is CTSSVGPVWLESSYEQYF. The CDR3 DNA reads TGTACCAGCAGCGTAGGCCCGGTTTGGCTTGAAAGCTCCTACGAGCAGTACTTC.

The chain carries TRBV30 and TRBJ2-3; unclear D gene. CDR1 is GTSNPN and CDR2 is SVGIG in the germline V gene (reference sequence). Trimming cost V 5 bases and J 0 bases, with 9 bases left between them. The CDR3 runs to 13 residues. The CDR3 here is CAWHGRSTDTQYF. The CDR3 bases are TGTGCCTGGCATGGACGGAGCACAGATACGCAGTATTTT.

V is TRBV7-6 and J is TRBJ2-1, with a tentative D call TRBD2 (5 bases). The CDR3 totals 15 residues. Trimming cost V 5 bases and J 9 bases, with 20 bases left between them. Germline CDR1 reads SGHVS; CDR2 reads FNYEAQ. The CDR3 nucleotides read TGTGCCAGCAGCCTACCTCTTGGGGAACGGGGTGAGCAGTTCTTC. Its protein is CASSLPLGERGEQFF.

The rearrangement joins TRBV4-1 to TRBJ2-1, with D uncertain. This CDR3 region has 16 residues. The V end lost 3 bases, the J end lost 4 bases, and 16 bases lay between the germline ends. Germline V gene data show CDR1 as MGHRA and CDR2 as YSYEKL. CDR3 loop: CASSHQVLGRYNEQFF. The DNA for the CDR3 is TGCGCCAGCAGCCATCAAGTTCTAGGTCGTTACAATGAGCAGTTCTTC.

The chain employs TRBV6-5 and TRBJ1-3; D not resolved. With 6 bases removed from V and 7 bases from J, the gap between germline ends came to 13 bases. Germline V gene lookup returns CDR1 MNHEY and CDR2 SVGAGI. The CDR3 length is 13 residues. CDR3 bases: TGTGCCAGCAGCACGGAACCGAAGAACACCATATATTTT. Residues: CASSTEPKNTIYF.

CDR3 DNA sequence: TGTGCCAGTGCTATAGCAAGGGTTGATGACGAGCAGTACTTC. Protein: CASAIARVDDEQYF. V and J are TRBV6-5 and TRBJ2-7; D ambiguous. Germline lookup yields CDR1 MNHEY and CDR2 SVGAGI. This CDR3 is built from 14 residues. Trimming removed 9 bases at V and 5 bases at J, with 20 bases between.

The V call is TRBV19, the J call TRBJ2-5, with D tentatively TRBD1 (6 bases). There are 14 residues in the CDR3. The V gene lost 9 bases and the J gene lost 1 base, with 15 bases spanning the gap. The germline V gene has CDR1 LNHDA and CDR2 SQIVND (reference sequence). The CDR3: CASTGWGPQETQYF. The DNA of the CDR3 is TGTGCCAGCACCGGATGGGGGCCCCAAGAGACCCAGTACTTC.

The J gene is TRBJ2-5, the V gene TRBV4-1; D unclear. Germline V gene lookup returns CDR1 MGHRA and CDR2 YSYEKL. V lost 0 bases and J 0 bases, leaving 8 bases between the germline ends. The CDR3 spans 15 residues. This CDR3 reads CASSQDVRDQETQYF. The CDR3 bases are TGCGCCAGCAGCCAAGATGTACGGGACCAAGAGACCCAGTACTTC.

The gene calls are TRBV27 and TRBJ2-7; perhaps D is TRBD1 or TRBD2 (5 bases each). Trimming shortened V by 0 bases and J by 5 bases, and 14 bases separated the two germline ends. Germline values: CDR1 MNHEY, CDR2 SMNVEV (reference sequence). CDR3 size: 15 residues. In DNA, the CDR3 is TGTGCCAGCAGTTTATCGGGGACCCCAAGGAACGAGCAGTACTTC. This translates into CASSLSGTPRNEQYF.

The rearrangement joins TRBV19 to TRBJ1-2; 7 nucleotides line up with TRBD1. This CDR3 has 14 amino acids. Looked up from germline, CDR1 is LNHDA and CDR2 is SQIVND (reference sequence). Losses at the gene ends were 5 bases for V and 4 bases for J; bases not matched to a gene: 7. CDR3 in amino acids: CASSGGTATYGYTF. The DNA of the CDR3 is TGTGCCAGTAGTGGGGGGACAGCCACCTATGGCTACACCTTC.

The V call is TRBV7-9, the J call TRBJ1-1; D not resolved. The CDR3 spans 13 residues. Germline V gene data show CDR1 as SEHNR and CDR2 as FQNEAQ (reference sequence). Between the trimmed V and J ends, which lost 5 bases and 7 bases, there was a span of 14 bases. This CDR3 reads CASSPEAAIEAFF. The CDR3 coding sequence is TGTGCCAGCAGCCCCGAGGCGGCAATTGAAGCTTTCTTT.

V and J are TRBV10-3 and TRBJ2-1, with TRBD2 matching over 8 bases. This CDR3 region has 15 residues. Losses at the gene ends were 3 bases for V and 8 bases for J; bases not matched to a gene: 9. CDR1 is ENHRY, CDR2 SYGVKD, per germline. The CDR3 nucleotides are TGTGCCATCAGTGAAAGCGGGAGAGATGGGGATGAGCAGTTCTTC. Its translation: CAISESGRDGDEQFF.

The gene calls are TRBV3-1 (or the pseudogene TRBV3-2) and TRBJ2-7; 15 positions agree with TRBD2. The V gene end was trimmed by 3 bases and the J gene end by 4 bases; junction bases not matched to a gene: 1. Germline-derived CDR1 and CDR2 are LGHDT and YNNKEL (reference sequence). This CDR3 region has 15 residues. The CDR3 DNA is TGTGCCAGCAGCCAGGGACTAGCGGGAGGATACGAGCAGTACTTC. This sequence encodes CASSQGLAGGYEQYF.

V is TRBV7-3 and J is TRBJ2-1, with D uncertain. Germline CDR1 is SGHTA and CDR2 is FQGTGA. With 4 bases removed from V and 0 bases from J, the gap between germline ends came to 10 bases. CDR3 length: 15 amino acids. Here the CDR3 reads CASSSTSSSYNEQFF. The CDR3 DNA follows: TGTGCCAGCAGCTCGACTTCGAGCTCCTACAATGAGCAGTTCTTC.

V and J are TRBV4-3 and TRBJ2-3; 8 bases fit TRBD2. V lost 3 bases, J lost 0 bases, and 5 bases stayed unmatched. The germline gives CDR1 LGHNA, CDR2 YSLEER. CDR3 length: 16 residues. The CDR3 DNA reads TGCGCCAGCAGCCACGTTACTAGCGGTAGCACAGATACGCAGTATTTT. This codes for CASSHVTSGSTDTQYF.

This rearrangement joins TRBV5-4 to TRBJ1-1; D remains ambiguous. The CDR3 extends over 15 amino acids. Deletions cut 1 base from V and 2 bases from J, with 12 bases between. Germline assignment: CDR1 SGHNT and CDR2 YYREEE (reference sequence). CDR3 coding DNA: TGTGCCAGCAGCTTGCCGACGATACTAAACACTGAAGCTTTCTTT. It encodes CASSLPTILNTEAFF.

V usage is TRBV10-3 and J usage is TRBJ1-5; a weak D match, TRBD1 (5 bases). The germline V and J ends were trimmed by 3 bases and 5 bases, with 8 bases remaining between them. The germline CDR1 and CDR2 sequences are ENHRY and SYGVKD. This CDR3 spans 13 amino acids. Written as DNA, the CDR3 is TGTGCCATCAGTGACGACAGTTATCAGCCCCAGCATTTT. Amino acid sequence: CAISDDSYQPQHF.

The chain combines TRBV6-2 or TRBV6-3 with TRBJ2-1; maybe TRBD2 (6 bases). Trimming cost V 6 bases and J 6 bases, with 18 bases left between them. Germline loops: CDR1 MNHEY, CDR2 SVGEGT. The CDR3 consists of 15 residues. CDR3 DNA sequence: TGTGCCAGCAGCCGCCACCGGGACTCTTCCAATGAGCAGTTCTTC. Translating it yields CASSRHRDSSNEQFF.

This chain links TRBV3-1 (or the pseudogene TRBV3-2) with TRBJ1-6, with a tentative D call TRBD1 (5 bases). Per germline, CDR1 LGHDT and CDR2 YNNKEL (reference sequence). Trimming pared 1 base from V and 8 bases from J, leaving 12 bases between. CDR3 size: 15 residues. The CDR3 sequence: CASSQVGRGDSPLHF. The CDR3 DNA reads as TGTGCCAGCAGCCAAGTCGGGCGGGGGGATTCACCCCTCCACTTT.